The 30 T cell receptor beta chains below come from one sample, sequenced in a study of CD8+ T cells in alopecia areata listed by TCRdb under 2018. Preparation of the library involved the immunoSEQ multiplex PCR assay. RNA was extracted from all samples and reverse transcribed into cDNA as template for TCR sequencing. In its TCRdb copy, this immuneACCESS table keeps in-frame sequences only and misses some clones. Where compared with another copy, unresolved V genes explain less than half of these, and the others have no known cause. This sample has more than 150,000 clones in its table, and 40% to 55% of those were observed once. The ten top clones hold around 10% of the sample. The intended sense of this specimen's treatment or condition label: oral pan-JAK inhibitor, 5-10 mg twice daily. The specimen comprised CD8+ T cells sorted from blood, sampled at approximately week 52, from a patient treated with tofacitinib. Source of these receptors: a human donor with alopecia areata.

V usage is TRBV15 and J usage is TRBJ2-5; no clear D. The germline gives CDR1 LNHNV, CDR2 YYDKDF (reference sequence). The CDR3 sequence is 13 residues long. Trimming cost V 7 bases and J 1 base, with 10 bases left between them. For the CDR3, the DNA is TGTGCCACCACCCTTGGGTCCCAAGAGACCCAGTACTTC. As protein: CATTLGSQETQYF.

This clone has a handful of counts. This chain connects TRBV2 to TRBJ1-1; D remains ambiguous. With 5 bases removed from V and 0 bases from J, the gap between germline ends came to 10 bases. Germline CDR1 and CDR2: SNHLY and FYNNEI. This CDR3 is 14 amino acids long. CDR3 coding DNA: TGTGCCAGCAGTCCCAGGATGATGAACACTGAAGCTTTCTTT. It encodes CASSPRMMNTEAFF.

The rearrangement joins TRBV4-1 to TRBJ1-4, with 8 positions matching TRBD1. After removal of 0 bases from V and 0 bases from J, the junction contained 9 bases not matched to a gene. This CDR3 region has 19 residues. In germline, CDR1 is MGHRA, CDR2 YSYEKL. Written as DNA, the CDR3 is TGCGCCAGCAGCCAAGATAAGCCGAGGACAGGGTCAACTAATGAAAAACTGTTTTTT. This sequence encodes CASSQDKPRTGSTNEKLFF.

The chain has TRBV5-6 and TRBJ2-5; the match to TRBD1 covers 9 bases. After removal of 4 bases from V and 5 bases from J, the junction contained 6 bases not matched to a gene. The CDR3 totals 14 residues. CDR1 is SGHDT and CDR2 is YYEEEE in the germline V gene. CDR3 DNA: TGTGCCAGCAGCCGTTGGGGACAGGGCGAGACCCAGTACTTC. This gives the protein CASSRWGQGETQYF.

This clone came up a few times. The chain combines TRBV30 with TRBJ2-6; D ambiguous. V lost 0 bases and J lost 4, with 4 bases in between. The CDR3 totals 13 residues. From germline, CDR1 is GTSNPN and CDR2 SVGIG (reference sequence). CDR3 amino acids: CAWSVSGANVLTF. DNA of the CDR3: TGTGCCTGGAGTGTATCAGGGGCCAACGTCCTGACTTTC.

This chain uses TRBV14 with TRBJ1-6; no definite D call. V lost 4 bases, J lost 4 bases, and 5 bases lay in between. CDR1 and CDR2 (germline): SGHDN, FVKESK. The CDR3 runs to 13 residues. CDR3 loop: CASSPGYNSPLHF. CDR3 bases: TGTGCCAGCAGCCCCGGGTATAATTCACCCCTCCACTTT.

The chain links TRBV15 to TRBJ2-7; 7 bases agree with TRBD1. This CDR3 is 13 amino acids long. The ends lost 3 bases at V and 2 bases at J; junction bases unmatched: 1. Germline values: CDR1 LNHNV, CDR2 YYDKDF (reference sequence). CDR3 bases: TGTGCCACCAGCAGGACAGGGACCTACGAGCAGTACTTC. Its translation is CATSRTGTYEQYF. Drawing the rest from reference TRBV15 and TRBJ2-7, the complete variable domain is DAMVIQNPRYQVTQFGKPVTLSCSQTLNHNVMYWYQQKSSQAPKLLFHYYDKDFNNEADTPDNFQSRRPNTSFCFLDIRSPGLGDTAMYLCATSRTGTYEQYFGPGTRLTVT.

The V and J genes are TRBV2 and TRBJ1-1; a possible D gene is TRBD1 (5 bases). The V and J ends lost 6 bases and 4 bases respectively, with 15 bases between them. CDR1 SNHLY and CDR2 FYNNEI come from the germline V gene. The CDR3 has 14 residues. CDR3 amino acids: CASRSGSGGTEAFF. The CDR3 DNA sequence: TGTGCCAGCAGATCAGGGTCCGGTGGCACTGAAGCTTTCTTT.

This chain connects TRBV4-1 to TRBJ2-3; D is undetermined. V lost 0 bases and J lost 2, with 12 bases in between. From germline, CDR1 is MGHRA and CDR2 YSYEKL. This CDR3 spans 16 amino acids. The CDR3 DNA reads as TGCGCCAGCAGCCAAGATTACAGTCGACACACAGATACGCAGTATTTT. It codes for CASSQDYSRHTDTQYF.

CDR3 bases: TGTGCCAGCAGCTTCCTCGGGAAAGATACGCAGTATTTT. This gives the protein CASSFLGKDTQYF. The gene calls are TRBV5-4 and TRBJ2-3, with a possible D match to TRBD2 (5 bases). The CDR3 totals 13 residues. Germline loops: CDR1 SGHNT, CDR2 YYREEE (reference sequence). Deletions cut 2 bases from V and 5 bases from J, with 9 bases between.

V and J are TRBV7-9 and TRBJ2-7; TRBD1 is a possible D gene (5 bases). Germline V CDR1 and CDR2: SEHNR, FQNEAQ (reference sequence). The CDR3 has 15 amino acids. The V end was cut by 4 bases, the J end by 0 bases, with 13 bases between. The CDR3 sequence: CASSSHRQISYEQYF. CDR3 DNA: TGTGCCAGCAGCTCGCACAGACAGATCTCCTACGAGCAGTACTTC.

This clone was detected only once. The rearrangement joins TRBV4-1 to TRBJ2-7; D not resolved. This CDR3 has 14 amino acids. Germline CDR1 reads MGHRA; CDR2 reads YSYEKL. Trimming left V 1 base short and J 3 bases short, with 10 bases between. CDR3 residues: CASSQAPQYYEQYF. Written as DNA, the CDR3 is TGCGCCAGCAGCCAAGCCCCCCAATACTACGAGCAGTACTTC.

The CDR3 coding sequence is TGCAGCGTTGCGGAGGGGCTCGAGCAGTTCTTC. This codes for CSVAEGLEQFF. This chain links TRBV29-1 with TRBJ2-1, with D possibly TRBD2 on 6 matching bases. CDR1 and CDR2 (germline): SQVTM, ANQGSEA. The CDR3 consists of 11 residues. Trimming took 4 bases from V and 10 from J, leaving 11 bases between them.

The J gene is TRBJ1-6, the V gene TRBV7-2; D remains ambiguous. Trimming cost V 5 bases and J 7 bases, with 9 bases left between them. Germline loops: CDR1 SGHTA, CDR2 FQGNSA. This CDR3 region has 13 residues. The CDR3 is CASSEGLNSPLHF. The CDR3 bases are TGTGCCAGCAGCGAAGGGCTGAATTCACCCCTCCACTTT.

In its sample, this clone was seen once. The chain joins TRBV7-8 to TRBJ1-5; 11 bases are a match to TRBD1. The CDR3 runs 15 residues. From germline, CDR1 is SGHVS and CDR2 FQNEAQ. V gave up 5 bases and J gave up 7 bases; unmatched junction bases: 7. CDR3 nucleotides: TGTGCCAGCAGCGTCGGCCGGGACAGGGGGCAGCCCCAGCATTTT. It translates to CASSVGRDRGQPQHF.

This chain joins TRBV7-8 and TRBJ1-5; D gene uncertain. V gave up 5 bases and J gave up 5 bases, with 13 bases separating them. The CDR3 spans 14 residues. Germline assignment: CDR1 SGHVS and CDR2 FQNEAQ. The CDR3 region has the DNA TGTGCCAGCAGCGATACTAACAGAGATCAGCCCCAGCATTTT. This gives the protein CASSDTNRDQPQHF.

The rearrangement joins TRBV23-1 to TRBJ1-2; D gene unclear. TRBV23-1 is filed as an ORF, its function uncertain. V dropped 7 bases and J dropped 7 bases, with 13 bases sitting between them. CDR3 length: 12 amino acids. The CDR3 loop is CASTQPVFGYTF. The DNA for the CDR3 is TGCGCCAGCACACAACCGGTCTTTGGCTACACCTTC.

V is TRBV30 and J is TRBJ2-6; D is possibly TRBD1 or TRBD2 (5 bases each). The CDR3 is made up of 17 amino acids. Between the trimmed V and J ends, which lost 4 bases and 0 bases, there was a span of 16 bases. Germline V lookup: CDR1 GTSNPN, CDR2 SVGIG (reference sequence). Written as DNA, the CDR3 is TGTGCCTGGAACTTAGGGACGCCGAGCTCTGGGGCCAACGTCCTGACTTTC. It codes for CAWNLGTPSSGANVLTF.

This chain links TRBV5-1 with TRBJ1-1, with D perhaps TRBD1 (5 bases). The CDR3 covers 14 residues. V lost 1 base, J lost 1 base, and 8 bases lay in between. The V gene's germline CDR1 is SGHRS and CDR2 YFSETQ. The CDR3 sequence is CASSLKGSNTEAFF. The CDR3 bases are TGCGCCAGCAGCTTGAAGGGGTCGAACACTGAAGCTTTCTTT.

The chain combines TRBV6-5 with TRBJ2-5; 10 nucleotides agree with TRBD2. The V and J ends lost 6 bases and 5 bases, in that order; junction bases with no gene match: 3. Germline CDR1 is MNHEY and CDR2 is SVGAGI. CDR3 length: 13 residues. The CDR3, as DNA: TGTGCCAGCAGGGTACTAGCGGGGGAGACCCAGTACTTC. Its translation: CASRVLAGETQYF.

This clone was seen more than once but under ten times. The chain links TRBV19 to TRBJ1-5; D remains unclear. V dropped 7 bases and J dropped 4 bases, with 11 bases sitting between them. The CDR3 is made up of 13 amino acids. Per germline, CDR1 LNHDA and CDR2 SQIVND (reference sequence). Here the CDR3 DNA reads TGTGCCAGTACCCCGAGAGGGAATCAGCCCCAGCATTTT. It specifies CASTPRGNQPQHF.

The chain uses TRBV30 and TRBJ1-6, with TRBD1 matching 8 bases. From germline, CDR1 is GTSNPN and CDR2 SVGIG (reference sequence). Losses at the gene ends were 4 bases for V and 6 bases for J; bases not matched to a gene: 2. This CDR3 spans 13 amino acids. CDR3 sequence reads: CAWMGQANSPLHF. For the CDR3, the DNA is TGTGCCTGGATGGGACAGGCTAATTCACCCCTCCACTTT.

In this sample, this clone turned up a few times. CDR3 DNA sequence: TGTGCCGCATCCGGGACACTCAACACCGGGGAGCTGTTTTTT. The encoded protein is CAASGTLNTGELFF. V usage is TRBV2 and J usage is TRBJ2-2, with a weak D call TRBD1 (6 bases). The CDR3 contains 14 residues. CDR1 and CDR2 (germline): SNHLY, FYNNEI. V was clipped by 11 bases and J by 2 bases, with 15 bases between them.

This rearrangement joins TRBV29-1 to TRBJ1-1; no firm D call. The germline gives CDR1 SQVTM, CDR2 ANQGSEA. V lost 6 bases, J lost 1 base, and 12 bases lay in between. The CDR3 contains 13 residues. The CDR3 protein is CSVGEFWNTEAFF. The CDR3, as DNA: TGCAGCGTAGGTGAATTTTGGAACACTGAAGCTTTCTTT.

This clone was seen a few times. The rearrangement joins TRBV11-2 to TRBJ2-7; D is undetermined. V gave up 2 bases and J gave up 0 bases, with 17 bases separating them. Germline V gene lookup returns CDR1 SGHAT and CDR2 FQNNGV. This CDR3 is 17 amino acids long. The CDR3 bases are TGTGCCAGCAGCTTACTCGTAGCCGGGCACCGCTCCTACGAGCAGTACTTC. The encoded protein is CASSLLVAGHRSYEQYF.

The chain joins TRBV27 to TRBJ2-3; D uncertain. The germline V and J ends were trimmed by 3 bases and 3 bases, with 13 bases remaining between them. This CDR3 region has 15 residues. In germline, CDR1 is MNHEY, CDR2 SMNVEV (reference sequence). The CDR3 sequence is CASSLSPGWTDTQYF. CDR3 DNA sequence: TGTGCCAGCAGTTTGTCCCCAGGCTGGACAGATACGCAGTATTTT.

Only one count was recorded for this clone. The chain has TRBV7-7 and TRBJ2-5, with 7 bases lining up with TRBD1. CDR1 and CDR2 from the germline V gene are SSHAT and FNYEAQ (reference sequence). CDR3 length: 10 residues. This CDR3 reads CATGQETQYF. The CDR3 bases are TGTGCGACGGGACAGGAGACCCAGTACTTC.

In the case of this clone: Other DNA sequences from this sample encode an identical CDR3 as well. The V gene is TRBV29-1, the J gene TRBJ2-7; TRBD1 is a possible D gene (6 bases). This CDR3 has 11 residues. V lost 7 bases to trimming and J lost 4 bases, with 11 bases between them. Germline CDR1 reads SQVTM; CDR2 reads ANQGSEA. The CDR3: CSGQGGYEQYF. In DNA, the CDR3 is TGCAGCGGACAAGGGGGTTACGAGCAGTACTTC.

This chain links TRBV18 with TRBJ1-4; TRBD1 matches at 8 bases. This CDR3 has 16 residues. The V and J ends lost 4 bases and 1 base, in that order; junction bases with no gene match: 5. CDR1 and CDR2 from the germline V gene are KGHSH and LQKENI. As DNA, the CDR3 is TGTGCCAGCTCACAAGGACAGGGAAAAACTAATGAAAAACTGTTTTTT. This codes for CASSQGQGKTNEKLFF.

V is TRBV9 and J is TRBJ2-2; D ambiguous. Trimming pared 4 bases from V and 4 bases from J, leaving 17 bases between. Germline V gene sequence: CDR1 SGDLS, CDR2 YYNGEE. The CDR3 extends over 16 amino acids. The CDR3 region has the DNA TGTGCCAGCAGCCCACTGCTCTACCGGACCACCGGGGAGCTGTTTTTT. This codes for CASSPLLYRTTGELFF.